The 5 T cell receptor beta chains reported below all come from one sample, sequenced in a study of blood T cell repertoires in COVID-19. The assay was immunoSEQ multiplex PCR, and TCRdb's table has in-frame clones only and misses some. The sample contains 130,000 to 150,000 clones, around 84% of which appear only once. Sequencing was performed on PBMCs or T cells enriched from blood (not recorded which). The receptors stem from a woman between 45 and 65 years old who had been exposed to COVID-19.

V gene TRBV21-1 combines with J gene TRBJ2-6; TRBD1, as called in the table, went unchecked against the DNA. TRBV21-1 represents a pseudogene. The CDR3 loop spans 15 amino acids. The DNA of the CDR3 is TGTGCCAGCAGGACAGGTCCTTACGGGGCCAACGTCCTGACTTTC. It is translated as CASRTGPYGANVLTF.

The chain is built from TRBV19 and TRBJ1-5, with 7 bases lining up with TRBD1. Trimming removed 4 bases from V and 7 bases from J; junction bases left unmatched: 16. The germline gives CDR1 LNHDA, CDR2 SQIVND (reference sequence). The CDR3 is made up of 17 amino acids. The CDR3 DNA reads TGTGCCAGTAGTACGACCGGCAGAGGGGGCTCTAACCAGCCCCAGCATTTT. Translated, it gives CASSTTGRGGSNQPQHF.

The CDR3 coding sequence is TGTGCCAGCACCTCACAGGGGTCAGGGCCCCAGCATTTT. This sequence encodes CASTSQGSGPQHF. The chain employs TRBV6-5 and TRBJ1-5, with 7 bases identical to TRBD1. The germline CDR1 and CDR2 sequences are MNHEY and SVGAGI. The CDR3 runs 13 residues. The ends lost 7 bases at V and 9 bases at J; junction bases unmatched: 9.

This rearrangement joins TRBV7-6 to TRBJ2-5; D is perhaps TRBD2 (5 bases). Looked up from germline, CDR1 is SGHVS and CDR2 is FNYEAQ. Trimming took 1 base from V and 4 from J, leaving 13 bases between them. The CDR3 totals 15 residues. This chain's CDR3 is CASSLVGGLPETQYF. The CDR3 coding sequence is TGTGCCAGCAGCTTAGTGGGCGGACTGCCAGAGACCCAGTACTTC. The entire variable domain, with the rest obtained from reference TRBV7-6 and TRBJ2-5, is as follows: GAGVSQSPRYKVTKRGQDVALRCDPISGHVSLYWYRQALGQGPEFLTYFNYEAQQDKSGLPNDRFSAERPEGSISTLTIQRTEQRDSAMYRCASSLVGGLPETQYFGPGTRLLVL.

This chain links TRBV5-1 with TRBJ1-1; 8 bases line up with TRBD1. With 4 bases clipped from V and 1 base from J, the junction kept 6 bases outside the gene matches. Germline V CDR1 and CDR2: SGHRS, YFSETQ. This CDR3 is 15 amino acids long. The CDR3 DNA sequence: TGCGCCAGCAGCCCTAACAGGGGGTCGAACACTGAAGCTTTCTTT. Translated, it gives CASSPNRGSNTEAFF. Using reference TRBV5-1 and TRBJ1-1 for the parts outside the CDR3, the full variable domain is KAGVTQTPRYLIKTRGQQVTLSCSPISGHRSVSWYQQTPGQGLQFLFEYFSETQRNKGNFPGRFSGRQFSNSRSEMNVSTLELGDSALYLCASSPNRGSNTEAFFGQGTRLTVV.